Following are 25 T cell receptor beta chains from one sample sequenced in a study of CD8 T cells in Susac syndrome. A quantity of about 0.5 to 1 ug RNA underwent reverse transcription using random hexamers. TCRdb recomputed calls from the immunoSEQ multiplex PCR reads with MiXCR, one row per CDR3 protein. This sample yields around 200,000 distinct CDR3 sequences, of which approximately 95% are seen a single time; 0.098% belongs to the top ten. Sequenced input: CD4+ T cells from PBMCs. The receptor set was obtained from a human donor with Susac syndrome.

This chain joins TRBV15 and TRBJ1-1; TRBD1 might be the D (5 bases). Trimming stripped 0 bases from V and 11 bases from J, with 19 bases between. The CDR3 consists of 15 residues. Germline CDR1 LNHNV, CDR2 YYDKDF (reference sequence). CDR3 sequence (DNA): TGTGCCACCAGCAGAGATTGGTCATCGGGGGGGGTTGCTTTCTTT. Residues: CATSRDWSSGGVAFF.

The rearrangement joins TRBV5-4 to TRBJ2-3; 8 bases line up with TRBD1. Germline CDR1 reads SGHNT; CDR2 reads YYREEE (reference sequence). The CDR3 is 16 amino acids. The V and J ends lost 1 base and 0 bases, in that order; junction bases with no gene match: 4. In nucleotides, the CDR3 is TGTGCCAGCAGCTTGCCAGGGGGCGGTAGCACAGATACGCAGTATTTT. It is translated as CASSLPGGGSTDTQYF.

This sequence joins TRBV12-3 or TRBV12-4 and TRBJ1-4; TRBD1 might be the D (5 bases). Trimming left V 6 bases short and J 7 bases short, with 12 bases between. The CDR3 runs 13 residues. CDR3: CASSVAGTEKLFF. CDR3 nucleotides: TGTGCCAGCAGCGTGGCAGGGACTGAAAAACTGTTTTTT.

V is TRBV27 and J is TRBJ1-1, with 7 bases lining up with TRBD1. From germline, CDR1 is MNHEY and CDR2 SMNVEV (reference sequence). This CDR3 region has 14 residues. The V gene end was trimmed by 3 bases and the J gene end by 5 bases; junction bases not matched to a gene: 6. This CDR3 reads CASSLRQGYTEAFF. The CDR3 coding sequence is TGTGCCAGCAGTTTGCGACAGGGTTATACTGAAGCTTTCTTT.

The rearrangement joins TRBV30 to TRBJ2-3; D possibly corresponds to TRBD2 (5 bases). In germline, CDR1 is GTSNPN, CDR2 SVGIG (reference sequence). V lost 0 bases, J lost 4 bases, and 11 bases lay in between. The CDR3 sequence is 14 residues long. CDR3 residues: CAWSVTGSADTQYF. CDR3 DNA sequence: TGTGCCTGGAGTGTAACGGGGTCGGCAGATACGCAGTATTTT.

V gene TRBV30 combines with J gene TRBJ1-6, with D unclear. The CDR3 extends over 14 amino acids. The germline V and J ends were trimmed by 2 bases and 8 bases, with 13 bases remaining between them. Per the germline V gene, CDR1 is GTSNPN and CDR2 is SVGIG (reference sequence). The CDR3: CAWSKGYEDSPLHF. The CDR3 DNA reads TGTGCCTGGAGTAAAGGATATGAGGATTCACCCCTCCACTTT.

The CDR3 here is CASRLQGDNSPLHF. The CDR3, as DNA: TGTGCCAGCAGGCTCCAGGGAGATAATTCACCCCTCCACTTT. The chain carries TRBV6-5 and TRBJ1-6; D may be TRBD1 (5 bases). In germline, CDR1 is MNHEY, CDR2 SVGAGI. CDR3 size: 14 residues. With 6 bases removed from V and 5 bases from J, the gap between germline ends came to 11 bases.

With regard to this clonotype: Since the CDR3 does not end with the conserved phenylalanine or tryptophan, this likely comes from a read error. Because the CDR3's place on the DNA is in doubt, the DNA is left out and the CDR3 is given as listed by TCRdb. V usage is TRBV6-1 and J usage is TRBJ1-2. Per germline, CDR1 MNHNS and CDR2 SASEGT. The CDR3 has 11 amino acids, counting both end residues. The CDR3 region is CASSEEVGSSI.

This clonotype was picked up one time. The chain links TRBV27 to TRBJ2-5; 13 bases agree with TRBD2. This CDR3 spans 15 amino acids. V was clipped by 8 bases and J by 5 bases; unmatched bases: 8. Germline CDR1 is MNHEY and CDR2 is SMNVEV (reference sequence). The CDR3, as DNA: TGTGCCAGCGGGCCACTAGCGGGGGGGAGTGAGACCCAGTACTTC. This gives the protein CASGPLAGGSETQYF.

V is TRBV14 and J is TRBJ1-1; D gene uncertain. Germline V lookup: CDR1 SGHDN, CDR2 FVKESK. There are 14 residues in the CDR3. With 1 base removed from V and 5 bases from J, the gap between germline ends came to 11 bases. Here the CDR3 reads CASSQGLGWTEAFF. The CDR3 coding sequence is TGTGCCAGCAGCCAAGGCTTAGGGTGGACTGAAGCTTTCTTT.

This clonotype was found once. The chain recombines TRBV9 with TRBJ2-2; TRBD2 might be the D (6 bases). The germline V gene has CDR1 SGDLS and CDR2 YYNGEE. The CDR3 consists of 16 residues. Between the trimmed V and J ends, which lost 0 bases and 8 bases, there was a span of 17 bases. Here the CDR3 DNA reads TGTGCCAGCAGCGTAGCCGGGACTTCCACGCTGGGGGAGCTGTTTTTT. Translated, it gives CASSVAGTSTLGELFF.

The V and J genes are TRBV19 and TRBJ2-5, with TRBD2 as a possible D gene (6 bases). V was trimmed by 8 bases and J by 2 bases, leaving 12 bases between them. Germline CDR1 reads LNHDA; CDR2 reads SQIVND (reference sequence). This CDR3 contains 13 residues. The CDR3 DNA reads TGTGCCAGTGCGGAGGGGAGGCAAGAGACCCAGTACTTC. Encoded protein: CASAEGRQETQYF.

The rearrangement links TRBV5-4 to TRBJ2-7, with D maybe TRBD1 (5 bases). The CDR3 contains 13 residues. The V end lost 4 bases, the J end lost 3 bases, and 11 bases lay between the germline ends. CDR1 is SGHNT and CDR2 is YYREEE in the germline V gene (reference sequence). CDR3 protein: CASSTDSFYEQYF. Written as DNA, the CDR3 is TGTGCCAGCAGCACCGACAGCTTCTACGAGCAGTACTTC.

The genes are TRBV29-1 and TRBJ1-1; D not certain. V was trimmed by 0 bases and J by 9 bases, leaving 14 bases between them. The CDR3 has 13 amino acids. Germline V gene data show CDR1 as SQVTM and CDR2 as ANQGSEA. The CDR3 sequence is CSVEDVSPTKAFF. The CDR3 DNA reads as TGCAGCGTTGAAGACGTCTCCCCTACAAAAGCTTTCTTT. Combining the CDR3 with reference TRBV29-1 and TRBJ1-1 gives the whole variable domain SAVISQKPSRDICQRGTSLTIQCQVDSQVTMMFWYRQQPGQSLTLIATANQGSEATYESGFVIDKFPISRPNLTFSTLTVSNMSPEDSSIYLCSVEDVSPTKAFFGQGTRLTVV.

The V call is TRBV7-2, the J call TRBJ2-1; 13 nucleotides align to TRBD2. The CDR3 loop spans 15 amino acids. Germline V gene lookup returns CDR1 SGHTA and CDR2 FQGNSA. J was trimmed by 9 bases and V by 3 bases; bases with no gene match: 5. Written as DNA, the CDR3 is TGTGCCAGCAGCTTTGAGACTAGCGGGGGGACTGAGCAGTTCTTC. The encoded protein is CASSFETSGGTEQFF.

V and J are TRBV4-2 and TRBJ2-2, with D perhaps TRBD1 or TRBD2 (5 bases each). The CDR3 runs to 17 residues. Germline assignment: CDR1 LGHNA and CDR2 YNFKEQ. Trimming took 6 bases from V and 0 from J, leaving 17 bases between them. DNA for the CDR3: TGTGCCAGCAGACAACGTGGTGGGGGAGCGAACACCGGGGAGCTGTTTTTT. The encoded protein is CASRQRGGGANTGELFF.

The chain carries TRBV20-1 and TRBJ2-5; possible D gene TRBD1, 7 bases. Trimming removed 3 bases at V and 4 bases at J, with 21 bases between. The CDR3 is 16 amino acids. Germline lookup yields CDR1 DFQATT and CDR2 SNEGSKA (reference sequence). The CDR3 region is CSASNLRGPGVETQYF. The CDR3 DNA is TGCAGTGCTAGCAATTTAAGGGGGCCGGGAGTAGAGACCCAGTACTTC.

The rearrangement joins TRBV30 to TRBJ2-2, with 10 bases that match TRBD2. The CDR3 has 17 amino acids. The germline CDR1 and CDR2 sequences are GTSNPN and SVGIG (reference sequence). Germline trimming cut 0 bases from V and 6 bases from J; bases unmatched to any gene: 10. CDR3 residues: CAWSVGSGGAGAGELFF. DNA of the CDR3: TGTGCCTGGAGTGTGGGAAGCGGGGGGGCCGGGGCCGGGGAGCTGTTTTTT.

This chain uses TRBV12-3 or TRBV12-4 with TRBJ2-1; 8 nucleotides align to TRBD1. The junction had 10 bases not matched to a gene; V was cut back by 5 bases and J by 4 bases. This CDR3 has 16 amino acids. The CDR3 coding sequence is TGTGCCAGCAGTCCCTACCGGGACAGGCTATACAATGAGCAGTTCTTC. It specifies CASSPYRDRLYNEQFF.

The rearrangement links TRBV20-1 to TRBJ2-5; TRBD1 agrees at 9 bases. Germline V lookup: CDR1 DFQATT, CDR2 SNEGSKA (reference sequence). V gave up 0 bases and J gave up 5 bases; unmatched junction bases: 7. The CDR3 spans 15 residues. This chain's CDR3 is CSARDGTGTMETQYF. For the CDR3, the DNA is TGCAGTGCTAGAGATGGGACAGGGACCATGGAGACCCAGTACTTC.

The chain is built from TRBV30 and TRBJ1-5; no definite D call. V was cut by 1 base and J by 2 bases, with 6 bases left in between. This CDR3 contains 13 residues. Germline-derived CDR1 and CDR2 are GTSNPN and SVGIG (reference sequence). This CDR3 reads CAWSGSGNQPQHF. The CDR3 region has the DNA TGTGCCTGGAGTGGTTCGGGCAATCAGCCCCAGCATTTT.

The V gene is TRBV20-1, the J gene TRBJ2-7, with TRBD2 matching over 10 bases. The germline CDR1 and CDR2 sequences are DFQATT and SNEGSKA (reference sequence). V lost 1 base and J lost 7; bases outside the gene matches: 7. CDR3 length: 14 residues. The CDR3 DNA reads TGCAGTGCTAGAGCCGGACTAGCGGTGACTGAGCAGTACTTC. Amino acid sequence: CSARAGLAVTEQYF.

The rearrangement links TRBV12-3 or TRBV12-4 to TRBJ1-2; 7 positions match TRBD1. This CDR3 comprises 13 residues. V gave up 6 bases and J gave up 7 bases; unmatched junction bases: 8. The CDR3 region is CASSPTGLGGYTF. The DNA for the CDR3 is TGTGCCAGCAGCCCGACAGGGCTCGGTGGCTACACCTTC.

The chain employs TRBV20-1 and TRBJ2-3; perhaps TRBD2 as D (5 bases). The CDR3 is made up of 14 amino acids. Germline values: CDR1 DFQATT, CDR2 SNEGSKA (reference sequence). V was cut by 1 base and J by 6 bases, with 14 bases left in between. The CDR3 sequence: CSARAPGLSDTQYF. The CDR3 DNA reads TGCAGTGCTAGAGCCCCGGGGTTATCGGATACGCAGTATTTT.

The V call is TRBV7-2, the J call TRBJ2-5; TRBD1 aligns across 12 bases. CDR3 length: 16 residues. Germline V CDR1 and CDR2: SGHTA, FQGNSA. J was trimmed by 14 bases and V by 5 bases; bases with no gene match: 18. CDR3 nucleotides: TGTGCCAGCAGCCGTGCCCCGGGACAGGGGGCGCCGGGGCCCTACTTC. Its protein is CASSRAPGQGAPGPYF.